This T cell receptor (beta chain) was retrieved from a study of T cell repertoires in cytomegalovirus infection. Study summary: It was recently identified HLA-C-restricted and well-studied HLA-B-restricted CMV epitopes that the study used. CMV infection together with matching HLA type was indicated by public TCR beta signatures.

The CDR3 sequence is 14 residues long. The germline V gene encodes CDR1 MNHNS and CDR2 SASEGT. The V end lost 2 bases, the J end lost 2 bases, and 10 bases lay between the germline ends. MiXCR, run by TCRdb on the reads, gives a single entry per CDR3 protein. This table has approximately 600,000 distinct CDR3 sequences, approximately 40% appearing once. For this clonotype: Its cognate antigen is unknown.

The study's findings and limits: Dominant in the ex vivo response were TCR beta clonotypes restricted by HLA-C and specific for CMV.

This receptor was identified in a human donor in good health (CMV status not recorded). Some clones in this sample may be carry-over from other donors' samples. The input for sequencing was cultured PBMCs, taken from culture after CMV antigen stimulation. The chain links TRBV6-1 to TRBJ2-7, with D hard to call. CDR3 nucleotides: TGTGCCAGCAGTGAAATCGGCCAGACCTACGAGCAGTACTTC. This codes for CASSEIGQTYEQYF.